This entry describes one TCR beta chain. This CDR3 spans 15 amino acids. Per the germline V gene, CDR1 is SGDLS and CDR2 is YYNGEE. The V end was cut by 2 bases, the J end by 3 bases, with 9 bases between. As processed by the authors: How many nucleated cells were present was estimated from reference gene primer amplification. The repertoire was sequenced with immunoSEQ multiplex PCR; TCRdb's copy has only in-frame clones and lacks some. V and J calls and clone size are copied from that table; D and trimming were computed from the DNA. The profile shows about 150,000 clones, roughly 88% of them singletons. The sample comes from a study of blood T cell repertoires in COVID-19.

This chain uses TRBV9 with TRBJ1-6; TRBD1 might be the D (5 bases). The receptor was derived from a woman aged 45-65 years with acute or convalescent COVID-19. Sequences were obtained from peripheral blood. DNA for the CDR3: TGTGCCAGCAGCGTGGAGACAGACTATAATTCACCCCTCCACTTT. This translates into CASSVETDYNSPLHF.